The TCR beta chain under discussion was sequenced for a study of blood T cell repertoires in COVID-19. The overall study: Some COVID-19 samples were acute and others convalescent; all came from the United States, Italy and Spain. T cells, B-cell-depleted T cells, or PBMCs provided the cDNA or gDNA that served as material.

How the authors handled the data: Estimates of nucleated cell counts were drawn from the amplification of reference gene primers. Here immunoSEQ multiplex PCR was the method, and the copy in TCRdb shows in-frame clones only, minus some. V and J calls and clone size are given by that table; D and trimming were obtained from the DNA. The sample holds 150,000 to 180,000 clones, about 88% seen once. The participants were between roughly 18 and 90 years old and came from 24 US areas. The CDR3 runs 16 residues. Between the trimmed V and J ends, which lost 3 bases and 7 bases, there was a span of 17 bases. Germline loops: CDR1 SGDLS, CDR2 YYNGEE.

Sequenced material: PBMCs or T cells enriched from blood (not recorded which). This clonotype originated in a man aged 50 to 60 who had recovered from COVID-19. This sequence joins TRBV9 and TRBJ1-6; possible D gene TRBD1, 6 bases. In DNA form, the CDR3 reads TGTGCCAGCAGCGCCGGTAGAACAGGGACCAATTCACCCCTCCACTTT. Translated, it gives CASSAGRTGTNSPLHF.